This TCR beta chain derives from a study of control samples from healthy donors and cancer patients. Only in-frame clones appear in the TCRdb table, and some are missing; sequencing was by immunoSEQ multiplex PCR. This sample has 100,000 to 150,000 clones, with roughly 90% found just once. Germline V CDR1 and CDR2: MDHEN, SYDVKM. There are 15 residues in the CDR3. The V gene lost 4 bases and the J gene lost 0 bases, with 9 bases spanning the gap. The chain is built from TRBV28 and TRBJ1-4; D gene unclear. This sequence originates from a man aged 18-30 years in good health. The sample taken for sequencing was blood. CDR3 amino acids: CASSSRNPTNEKLFF. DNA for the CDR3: TGTGCCAGCAGTTCGAGAAATCCAACTAATGAAAAACTGTTTTTT. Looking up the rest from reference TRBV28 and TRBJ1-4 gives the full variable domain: DVKVTQSSRYLVKRTGEKVFLECVQDMDHENMFWYRQDPGLGLRLIYFSYDVKMKEKGDIPEGYSVSREKKERFSLILESASTNQTSMYLCASSSRNPTNEKLFFGSGTQLSVL.